The 8 T cell receptor beta chains below come from one sample, sequenced in a study of blood T cell repertoires in COVID-19. Assay used: immunoSEQ multiplex PCR; TCRdb lists only in-frame clones, some missing. The sample records fewer than 500,000 clones, more than 75% being singletons. The source material was peripheral blood. Source of these receptors: a human donor with acute or convalescent COVID-19. The donor label of this sample is uncertain.

The chain carries TRBV2 and TRBJ2-7; 7 bases fit TRBD1. The CDR3 is 15 amino acids. V was pared by 6 bases and J by 3 bases, with 11 bases of the junction left unmatched. Germline CDR1 SNHLY, CDR2 FYNNEI. CDR3 coding DNA: TGTGCCAGCAGCCGCAGGGGGACACTCAACTACGAGCAGTACTTC. It encodes CASSRRGTLNYEQYF.

The V call is TRBV30, the J call TRBJ1-5; a possible D gene is TRBD1 (5 bases). The CDR3 extends over 14 amino acids. V was cut by 0 bases and J by 6 bases, with 12 bases left in between. Germline values: CDR1 GTSNPN, CDR2 SVGIG (reference sequence). The CDR3 is CAWSVDSAGQPQHF. CDR3 DNA sequence: TGTGCCTGGAGTGTTGACAGCGCCGGTCAGCCCCAGCATTTT.

This chain connects TRBV27 to TRBJ2-2; a weak D match, TRBD1 (7 bases). Trimming stripped 4 bases from V and 13 bases from J, with 16 bases between. The CDR3 is 13 amino acids. Germline loops: CDR1 MNHEY, CDR2 SMNVEV (reference sequence). The chain's CDR3 is CASSWGRGAVLFF. CDR3 coding DNA: TGTGCCAGCAGTTGGGGCAGGGGGGCCGTGCTGTTTTTT.

The V gene is TRBV18, the J gene TRBJ2-1; 15 bases map to TRBD2. Trimming at V came to 0 bases and at J to 1 base, leaving 1 base not matched to a gene. The CDR3 runs 18 residues. Per germline, CDR1 KGHSH and CDR2 LQKENI. The CDR3 DNA reads TGTGCCAGCTCACCACCGGGACTAGCGGGGGGATCCTACAATGAGCAGTTCTTC. Residues: CASSPPGLAGGSYNEQFF.

The CDR3 spells CASSLRGPQGKTQYF. CDR3 in DNA: TGTGCCAGCAGTTTAAGGGGCCCCCAGGGGAAGACCCAGTACTTC. V usage is TRBV28 and J usage is TRBJ2-5; possibly TRBD1 for D (6 bases). Germline CDR1 is MDHEN and CDR2 is SYDVKM. CDR3 size: 15 residues. Trimming pared 2 bases from V and 6 bases from J, leaving 16 bases between.

V usage is TRBV6-5 and J usage is TRBJ2-4; 7 bases fit TRBD2. The CDR3 is made up of 13 amino acids. Germline CDR1 and CDR2: MNHEY and SVGAGI. Unmatched junction bases numbered 2, after V lost 2 bases and J lost 7 bases. CDR3 sequence: CASSYREGNIQYF. Written as DNA, the CDR3 is TGTGCCAGCAGTTACAGGGAGGGTAACATTCAGTACTTC.

J is TRBJ2-7 and V is TRBV6-5; 7 bases are shared with TRBD1. Germline lookup yields CDR1 MNHEY and CDR2 SVGAGI. V shed 2 bases and J 3 bases; nucleotides not matched to a gene: 1. The CDR3 extends over 13 amino acids. The CDR3 sequence is CASSYGTDYEQYF. The CDR3, as DNA: TGTGCCAGCAGTTACGGGACAGACTACGAGCAGTACTTC.

The genes are TRBV3-1 (or the pseudogene TRBV3-2) and TRBJ1-1; 7 bases are shared with TRBD1. Germline assignment: CDR1 LGHDT and CDR2 YNNKEL (reference sequence). The CDR3 runs to 17 residues. Losses at the gene ends were 2 bases for V and 0 bases for J; bases not matched to a gene: 9. The CDR3, as DNA: TGTGCCAGCAGCCAACTCCCGGGACAGAGAATGAACACTGAAGCTTTCTTT. Translating gives CASSQLPGQRMNTEAFF.